The TCR beta chain under discussion was sequenced for a study of shared clonotypes between healthy human individuals. Study background: There were three CD4 naive, three CD4 memory, two CD8 naive and one CD8 memory plates per donor. Study-wide points: Shared clonotypes across all four donors exceeded non-shared ones in generation probability. The study found about 5% of naive CD4 clonotypes shared across several donors. Clonotype sharing levels among donors were expected to vary with sequencing depth.

A remark on this clone: Its antigen is unidentified.

This CDR3 has 14 amino acids. Unmatched junction bases numbered 10, after V lost 6 bases and J lost 5 bases. The germline V gene encodes CDR1 KGHSH and CDR2 LQKENI. Here immunoSEQ multiplex PCR was the method, and the copy in TCRdb shows in-frame clones only, minus some. The sample comprises about a million clones, 70% to 80% of which are singletons, and about 1.5% rests with the top ten. The chain joins TRBV18 to TRBJ2-7, with 7 positions matching TRBD2. The sequenced sample consisted of memory CD4+ T cells sorted from blood. Sample subset: CD45RA-negative fraction. The TCR originated in a man between 18 and 35 years old in good health. CDR3 bases: TGTGCCAGCTCGCCCAGGGACTATCCCCACGAGCAGTACTTC. Residues: CASSPRDYPHEQYF. Full variable domain (outside the CDR3, taken from reference TRBV18 and TRBJ2-7): NAGVMQNPRHLVRRRGQEARLRCSPMKGHSHVYWYRQLPEEGLKFMVYLQKENIIDESGMPKERFSAEFPKEGPSILRIQQVVRGDSAAYFCASSPRDYPHEQYFGPGTRLTVT.